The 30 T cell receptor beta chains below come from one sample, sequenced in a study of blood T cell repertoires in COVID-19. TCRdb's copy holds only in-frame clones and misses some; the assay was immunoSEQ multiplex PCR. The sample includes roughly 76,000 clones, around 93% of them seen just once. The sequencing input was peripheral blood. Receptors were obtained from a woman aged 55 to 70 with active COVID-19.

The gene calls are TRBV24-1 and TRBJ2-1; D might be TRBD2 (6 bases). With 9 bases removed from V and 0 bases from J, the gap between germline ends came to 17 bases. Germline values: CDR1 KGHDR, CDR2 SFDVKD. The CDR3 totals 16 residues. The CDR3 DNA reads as TGTGCCACCGCCCGAGGGGACTCAAGCTCCTACAATGAGCAGTTCTTC. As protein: CATARGDSSSYNEQFF.

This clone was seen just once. CDR3 nucleotides: TGTGCCACCACCCGACAGTTAAATGAAAAACTGTTTTTT. Encoded protein: CATTRQLNEKLFF. The V call is TRBV15, the J call TRBJ1-4; D might be TRBD1 (5 bases). V was shortened by 7 bases and J by 5 bases, with 11 bases between the two germline ends. Germline-derived CDR1 and CDR2 are LNHNV and YYDKDF (reference sequence). CDR3 length: 13 residues. Variable domain in full (rest from reference TRBV15 and TRBJ1-4): DAMVIQNPRYQVTQFGKPVTLSCSQTLNHNVMYWYQQKSSQAPKLLFHYYDKDFNNEADTPDNFQSRRPNTSFCFLDIRSPGLGDTAMYLCATTRQLNEKLFFGSGTQLSVL.

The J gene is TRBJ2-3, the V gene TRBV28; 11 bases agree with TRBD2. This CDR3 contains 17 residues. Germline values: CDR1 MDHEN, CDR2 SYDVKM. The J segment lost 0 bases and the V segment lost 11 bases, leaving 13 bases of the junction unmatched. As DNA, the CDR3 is TGTGCCTCCCGCGGGTCTAGCGGGAGGCTTAGCACAGATACGCAGTATTTT. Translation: CASRGSSGRLSTDTQYF.

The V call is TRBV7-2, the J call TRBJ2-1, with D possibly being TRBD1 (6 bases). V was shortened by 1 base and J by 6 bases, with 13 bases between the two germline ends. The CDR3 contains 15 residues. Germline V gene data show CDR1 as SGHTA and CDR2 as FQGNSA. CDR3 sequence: CASSLEYRVPNEQFF. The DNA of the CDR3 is TGTGCCAGCAGCTTAGAATACAGGGTACCCAATGAGCAGTTCTTC.

The CDR3, as DNA: TGTGCCAGCTCACCATCGACTAGGTCCTACAATGAGCAGTTCTTC. Translated, it gives CASSPSTRSYNEQFF. This chain uses TRBV18 with TRBJ2-1; TRBD2 might be the D (6 bases). The germline CDR1 and CDR2 sequences are KGHSH and LQKENI. The CDR3 has 15 residues. Trimming removed 2 bases at V and 1 base at J, with 9 bases between.

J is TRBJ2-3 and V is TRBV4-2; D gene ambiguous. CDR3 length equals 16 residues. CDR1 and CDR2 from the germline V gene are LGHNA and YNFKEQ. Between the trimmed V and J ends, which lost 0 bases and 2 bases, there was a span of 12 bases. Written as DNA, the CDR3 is TGTGCCAGCAGCCAAGATGGCCAGGCTTACACAGATACGCAGTATTTT. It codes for CASSQDGQAYTDTQYF.

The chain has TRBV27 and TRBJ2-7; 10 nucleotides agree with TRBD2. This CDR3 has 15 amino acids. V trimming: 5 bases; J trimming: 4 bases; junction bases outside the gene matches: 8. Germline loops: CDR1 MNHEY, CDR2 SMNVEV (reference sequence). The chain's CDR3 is CASSRASGRSYEQYF. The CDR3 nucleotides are TGTGCCAGCAGTAGGGCTAGCGGGAGATCGTACGAGCAGTACTTC.

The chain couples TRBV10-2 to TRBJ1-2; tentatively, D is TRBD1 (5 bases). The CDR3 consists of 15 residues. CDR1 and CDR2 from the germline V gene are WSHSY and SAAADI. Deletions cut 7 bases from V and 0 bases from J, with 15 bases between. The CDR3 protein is CASTKGATANYGYTF. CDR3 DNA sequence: TGCGCCAGCACCAAGGGCGCGACAGCTAACTATGGCTACACCTTC.

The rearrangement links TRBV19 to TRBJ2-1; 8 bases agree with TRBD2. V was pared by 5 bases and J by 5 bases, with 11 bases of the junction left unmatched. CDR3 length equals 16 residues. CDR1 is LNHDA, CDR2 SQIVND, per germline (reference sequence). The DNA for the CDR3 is TGTGCCAGTAGTCCGACTCGACAGCGGGAGAACAATGAGCAGTTCTTC. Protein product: CASSPTRQRENNEQFF.

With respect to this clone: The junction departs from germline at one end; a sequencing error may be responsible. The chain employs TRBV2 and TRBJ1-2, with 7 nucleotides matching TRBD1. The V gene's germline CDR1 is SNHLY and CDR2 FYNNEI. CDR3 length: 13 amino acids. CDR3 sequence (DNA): TGTACCAGCAGTGAAGAACAGGGGTATGGCTACACCTTC. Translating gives CTSSEEQGYGYTF. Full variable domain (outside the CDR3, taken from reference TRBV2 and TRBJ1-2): EPEVTQTPSHQVTQMGQEVILRCVPISNHLYFYWYRQILGQKVEFLVSFYNNEISEKSEIFDDQFSVERPDGSNFTLKIRSTKLEDSAMYFCTSSEEQGYGYTFGSGTRLTVV.

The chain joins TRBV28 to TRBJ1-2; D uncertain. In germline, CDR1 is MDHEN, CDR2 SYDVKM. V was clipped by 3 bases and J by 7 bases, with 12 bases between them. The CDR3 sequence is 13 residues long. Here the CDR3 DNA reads TGTGCCAGCAGTTTGCCAGCCCCTAGTGGCTACACCTTC. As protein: CASSLPAPSGYTF.

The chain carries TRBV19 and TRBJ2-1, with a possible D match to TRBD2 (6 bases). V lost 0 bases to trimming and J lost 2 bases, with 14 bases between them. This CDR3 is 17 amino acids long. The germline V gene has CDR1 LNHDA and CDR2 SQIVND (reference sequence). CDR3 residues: CASSIDIRRVTYNEQFF. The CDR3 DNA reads TGTGCCAGTAGTATAGATATAAGGAGGGTTACCTACAATGAGCAGTTCTTC.

CDR3 sequence: CASSYRGSQPQHF. CDR3 in DNA: TGTGCCAGCAGTTACAGGGGGAGTCAGCCCCAGCATTTT. The V and J genes are TRBV12-3 or TRBV12-4 and TRBJ1-5; 8 bases match TRBD1. The trim removed 4 bases at V and 6 bases at J, leaving 2 bases unmatched. There are 13 residues in the CDR3.

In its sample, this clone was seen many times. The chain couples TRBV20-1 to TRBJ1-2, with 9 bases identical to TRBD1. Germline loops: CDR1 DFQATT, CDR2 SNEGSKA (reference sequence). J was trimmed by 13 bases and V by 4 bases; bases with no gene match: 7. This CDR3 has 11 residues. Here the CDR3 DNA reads TGCAGTGCTACCCACAGGGGGCCCCCCACCTTC. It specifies CSATHRGPPTF.

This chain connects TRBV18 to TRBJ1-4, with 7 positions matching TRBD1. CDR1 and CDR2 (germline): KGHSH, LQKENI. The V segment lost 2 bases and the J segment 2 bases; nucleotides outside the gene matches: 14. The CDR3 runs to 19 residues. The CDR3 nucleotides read TGTGCCAGCTCACCAAGTGCGAGACAGGGTTTCGTGACTAATGAAAAACTGTTTTTT. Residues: CASSPSARQGFVTNEKLFF.

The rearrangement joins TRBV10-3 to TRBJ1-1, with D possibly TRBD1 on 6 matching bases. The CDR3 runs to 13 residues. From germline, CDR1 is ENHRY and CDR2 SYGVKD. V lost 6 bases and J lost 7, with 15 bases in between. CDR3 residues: CAIRDRGVVEAFF. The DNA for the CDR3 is TGTGCCATCAGGGACAGAGGAGTCGTTGAAGCTTTCTTT.

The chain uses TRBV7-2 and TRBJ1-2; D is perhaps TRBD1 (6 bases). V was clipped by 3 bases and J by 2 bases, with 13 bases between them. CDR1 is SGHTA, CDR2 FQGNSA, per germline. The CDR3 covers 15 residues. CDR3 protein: CASSFQQGPNYGYTF. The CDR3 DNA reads TGTGCCAGCAGCTTCCAACAGGGCCCAAACTATGGCTACACCTTC.

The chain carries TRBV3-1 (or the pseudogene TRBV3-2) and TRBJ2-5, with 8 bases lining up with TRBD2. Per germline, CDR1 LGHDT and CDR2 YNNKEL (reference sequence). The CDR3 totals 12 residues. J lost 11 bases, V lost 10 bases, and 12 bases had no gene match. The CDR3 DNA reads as TGTGCCACAGTTCAAGCGGGGACTAGACAGTACTTC. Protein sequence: CATVQAGTRQYF.

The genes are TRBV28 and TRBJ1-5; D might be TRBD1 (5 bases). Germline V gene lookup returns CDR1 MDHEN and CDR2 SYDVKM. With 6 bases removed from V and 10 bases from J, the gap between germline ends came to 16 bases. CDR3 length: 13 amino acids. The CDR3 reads CASRSSGLQPQHF. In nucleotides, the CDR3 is TGTGCCAGCAGGTCTTCGGGACTTCAACCCCAGCATTTT.

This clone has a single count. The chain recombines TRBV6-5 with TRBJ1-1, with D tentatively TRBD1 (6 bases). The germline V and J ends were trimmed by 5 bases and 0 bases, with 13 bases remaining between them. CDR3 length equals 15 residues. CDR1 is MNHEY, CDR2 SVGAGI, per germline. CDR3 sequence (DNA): TGTGCCAGCAGTACCCAGGGGCTCATGAACACTGAAGCTTTCTTT. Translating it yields CASSTQGLMNTEAFF.

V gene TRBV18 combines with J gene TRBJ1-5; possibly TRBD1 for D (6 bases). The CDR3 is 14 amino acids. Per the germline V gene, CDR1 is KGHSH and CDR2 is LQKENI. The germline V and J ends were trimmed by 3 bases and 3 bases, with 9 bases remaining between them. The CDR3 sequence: CASSPDSSNQPQHF. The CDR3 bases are TGTGCCAGCTCACCGGACAGCTCCAATCAGCCCCAGCATTTT.

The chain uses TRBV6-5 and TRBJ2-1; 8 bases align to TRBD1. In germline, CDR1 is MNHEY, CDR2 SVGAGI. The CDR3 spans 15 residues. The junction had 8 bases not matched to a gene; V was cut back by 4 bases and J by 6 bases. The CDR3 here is CASSLTGTGRNEQFF. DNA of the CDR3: TGTGCCAGCAGTTTAACCGGGACAGGTCGCAATGAGCAGTTCTTC.

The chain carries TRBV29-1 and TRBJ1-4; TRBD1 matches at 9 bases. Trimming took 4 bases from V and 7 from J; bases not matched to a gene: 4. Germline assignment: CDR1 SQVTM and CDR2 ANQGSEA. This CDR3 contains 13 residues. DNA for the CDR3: TGCAGCGTTGCCGCGGGACAGGGTGAAAAACTGTTTTTT. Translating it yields CSVAAGQGEKLFF.

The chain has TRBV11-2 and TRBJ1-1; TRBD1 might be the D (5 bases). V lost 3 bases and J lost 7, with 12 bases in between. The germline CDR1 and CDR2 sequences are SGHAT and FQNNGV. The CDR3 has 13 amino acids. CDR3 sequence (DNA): TGTGCCAGCAGCTTCTCTGGGGGGGATGAAGCTTTCTTT. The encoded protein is CASSFSGGDEAFF.

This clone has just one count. The CDR3 reads CASSLPGLPFQYF. The CDR3 DNA reads as TGTGCCAGCAGCCTCCCGGGACTACCATTTCAGTACTTC. This chain joins TRBV5-5 and TRBJ2-4; 7 bases line up with TRBD2. The length of the CDR3 is 13 residues. The J segment lost 11 bases and the V segment lost 4 bases, leaving 9 bases of the junction unmatched. Germline values: CDR1 SGHKS, CDR2 YYEKEE (reference sequence).

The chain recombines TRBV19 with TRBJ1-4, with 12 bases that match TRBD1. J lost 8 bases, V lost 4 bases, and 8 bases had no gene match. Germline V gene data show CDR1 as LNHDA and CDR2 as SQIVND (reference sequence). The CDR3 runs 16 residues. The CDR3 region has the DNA TGTGCCAGTAGTACAAAAGGGACAGGGGGCCGAGAAAAACTGTTTTTT. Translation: CASSTKGTGGREKLFF.

CDR3 nucleotides: TGTGCCAGCAGTTTAGGGCAGGGCGATTCACCCCTCCACTTT. Its protein is CASSLGQGDSPLHF. The chain couples TRBV28 to TRBJ1-6; tentatively, D is TRBD1 (5 bases). Germline CDR1 reads MDHEN; CDR2 reads SYDVKM. Trimming cost V 2 bases and J 8 bases, with 10 bases left between them. This CDR3 is built from 14 residues.

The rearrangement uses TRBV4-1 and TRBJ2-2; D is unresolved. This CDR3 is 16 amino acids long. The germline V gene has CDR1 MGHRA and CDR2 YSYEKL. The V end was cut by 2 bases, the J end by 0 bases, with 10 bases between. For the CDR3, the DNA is TGCGCCAGCAGCCAACGGGTACCCACGAACACCGGGGAGCTGTTTTTT. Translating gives CASSQRVPTNTGELFF.

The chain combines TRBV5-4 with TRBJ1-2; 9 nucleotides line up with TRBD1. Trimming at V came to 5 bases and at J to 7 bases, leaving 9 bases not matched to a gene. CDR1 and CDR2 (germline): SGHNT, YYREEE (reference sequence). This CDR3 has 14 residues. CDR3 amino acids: CASRQGQGFSGYTF. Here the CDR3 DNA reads TGTGCCAGCAGACAGGGACAGGGCTTCAGTGGCTACACCTTC.

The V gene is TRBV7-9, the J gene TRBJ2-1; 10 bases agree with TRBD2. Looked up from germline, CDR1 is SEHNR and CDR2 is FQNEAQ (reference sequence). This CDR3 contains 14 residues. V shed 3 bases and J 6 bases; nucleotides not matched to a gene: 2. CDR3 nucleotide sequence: TGTGCCAGCAGCTTGAAGCGGGAGGGCAATGAGCAGTTCTTC. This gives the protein CASSLKREGNEQFF.